These 10 T cell receptor beta chains came from one sample sequenced in a study of T cells after posttransplantation cyclophosphamide (dated by TCRdb to 2016 to 2017). Per the publication, the treatment or condition label means: high-dose cyclophosphamide on days +3 and +4 as single-agent GVHD prophylaxis. For conditioning, the PTCy patients got busulfan and fludarabine, then a related or unrelated marrow graft, followed by cyclophosphamide on days +3 and +4. Libraries were constructed by the immunoSEQ multiplex PCR assay. TCRdb holds this immuneACCESS table with in-frame rearrangements only. Some clones are missing; in checked studies, unresolved V genes explain under half, and the rest has no known cause. This sample comprises roughly 2,200 clones, about 70% of them detected only once. The biggest ten clones account for roughly 21% of the sample. The source material was PBMCs, sampled after allogeneic stem cell transplant with posttransplant cyclophosphamide. Receptor source: a male patient aged 60-69 years who received an allogeneic stem cell transplant from a related donor and was CMV-positive. Because of the transplant, the T cells may be the graft donor's rather than the patient's own.

A few counts support this clone. V and J are TRBV30 and TRBJ2-7; D not certain. The CDR3 loop spans 13 amino acids. Germline CDR1 GTSNPN, CDR2 SVGIG (reference sequence). The V and J ends lost 3 bases and 6 bases respectively, with 15 bases between them. This CDR3 reads CAWSVDALLEQYF. The CDR3 region has the DNA TGTGCCTGGAGCGTCGATGCCCTACTCGAGCAGTACTTC.

V is TRBV4-3 and J is TRBJ1-3; D gene ambiguous. CDR1 is LGHNA and CDR2 is YSLEER in the germline V gene. The CDR3 has 15 amino acids. V dropped 0 bases and J dropped 0 bases, with 6 bases sitting between them. CDR3 nucleotide sequence: TGCGCCAGCAGCCAAGACTCCTTCTCTGGAAACACCATATATTTT. It codes for CASSQDSFSGNTIYF.

The table lists this clone with a few counts. The V call is TRBV11-2, the J call TRBJ2-1; TRBD2 matches 9 bases. V gave up 4 bases and J gave up 5 bases; unmatched junction bases: 6. The CDR3 length is 15 residues. Germline loops: CDR1 SGHAT, CDR2 FQNNGV. CDR3 in DNA: TGTGCCAGCAGCTCCAATAGCGGGGGTGACAATGAGCAGTTCTTC. Its protein is CASSSNSGGDNEQFF.

Comments on this clone: An end of the junction does not agree with germline; a read error may underlie this. The V call is TRBV4-2, the J call TRBJ1-2; D is perhaps TRBD1 (6 bases). Germline-derived CDR1 and CDR2 are LGHNA and YNFKEQ. The CDR3 is made up of 15 amino acids. CDR3 DNA: TGTGCCAGCAGACAAGACACAGGGCGCGTTTATGGCTACACCTTC. Translated: CASRQDTGRVYGYTF.

The rearrangement uses TRBV5-4 and TRBJ2-1; the match to TRBD2 covers 9 bases. This CDR3 is built from 15 residues. Germline lookup yields CDR1 SGHNT and CDR2 YYREEE (reference sequence). The V segment lost 4 bases and the J segment 2 bases; nucleotides outside the gene matches: 4. The CDR3 sequence: CASSPRGGPYNEQFF. The CDR3 DNA reads as TGTGCCAGCAGCCCGCGGGGGGGCCCCTACAATGAGCAGTTCTTC.

J is TRBJ2-5 and V is TRBV19; 8 bases map to TRBD2. The J call may be in error: the DNA end matches TRBJ2-7 better. CDR1 is LNHDA, CDR2 SQIVND, per germline (reference sequence). This CDR3 is built from 18 residues. CDR3 region: CDTGGARLAGTLSYEQYF. CDR3 in DNA: TGTGACACGGGGGGGGCGCGTTTAGCGGGGACCCTCTCCTACGAGCAGTACTTC.

The chain has TRBV19 and TRBJ1-5; no clear D gene. Germline lookup yields CDR1 LNHDA and CDR2 SQIVND (reference sequence). Trimming removed 4 bases from V and 0 bases from J, with 19 bases in between. The CDR3 consists of 18 residues. In DNA, the CDR3 is TGTGCCAGTAGTAAGCGGTCGATGTGGGGAGATAGCAATCAGCCCCAGCATTTT. This translates into CASSKRSMWGDSNQPQHF.

The V and J genes are TRBV5-6 and TRBJ1-5; D uncertain. Germline CDR1 SGHDT, CDR2 YYEEEE. Deletions cut 4 bases from V and 5 bases from J, with 10 bases between. The CDR3 covers 13 residues. The CDR3 DNA reads as TGTGCCAGCAGCCTAGACCGAGATCAGCCCCAGCATTTT. It encodes CASSLDRDQPQHF.

The V gene is TRBV21-1, the J gene TRBJ2-7; TRBD2 is the table's D call, not checked against the DNA. TRBV21-1 is a documented pseudogene. This CDR3 spans 16 amino acids. The chain's CDR3 is CASSKEWGGLGYEQYF. DNA for the CDR3: TGTGCCAGCAGCAAAGAATGGGGAGGGTTGGGGTACGAGCAGTACTTC.

The chain couples TRBV29-1 to TRBJ2-7, with 7 bases lining up with TRBD2. Per the germline V gene, CDR1 is SQVTM and CDR2 is ANQGSEA. V gave up 4 bases and J gave up 4 bases; unmatched junction bases: 13. This CDR3 region has 15 residues. The DNA of the CDR3 is TGCAGCGTTGGGGGACCGGGACTACAAGGTTACGAGCAGTACTTC. It encodes CSVGGPGLQGYEQYF.